The subject of this entry is one T cell receptor beta chain. Looked up from germline, CDR1 is DFQATT and CDR2 is SNEGSKA (reference sequence). This CDR3 contains 16 residues. The entry originates in a study of monozygotic twins with inflammatory bowel disease. Using the 5' RACE reads, TCRdb records one entry per CDR3 protein without DNA. The specimen's table records 120,000 to 150,000 distinct CDR3 sequences. The source is a human donor with ulcerative colitis or Crohn's disease, or a healthy co-twin of an affected twin (not recorded which). The sample was blood. This chain joins TRBV20-1 and TRBJ2-7; TCRdb's D gene call, TRBD1, goes unchecked for lack of DNA. The CDR3 reads CSARWVVGQGIYEQYF.